This is a list of T cell receptor beta chains from one sample in a study of shared clonotypes between healthy human individuals. TCRdb's copy holds only in-frame clones and misses some; the assay was immunoSEQ multiplex PCR. The sample holds roughly 2.2 million clones, more than 85% seen once. Material for sequencing was naive CD4+ T cells from PBMCs. These TCRs come from a man aged 18 to 35 in good health. Some clones in this sample may be carry-over from other donors' samples. Each CDR3 is given with its conserved first and last residue. The order of the fields is V gene, J gene, clone size, D gene, CDR3 DNA, CDR3 protein. D genes are given only for firm matches. Clone size is not always given. Where it is, it says once, few, many or a class for expanded clones.

>TRBV14|TRBJ2-1|-|TRBD2
TGTGCCAGCAGCTTAGGGGTAGAGCTAGCGGGACATCGCTCCTACAATGAGCAGTTCTTC
CASSLGVELAGHRSYNEQFF
>TRBV7-2|TRBJ1-2|-|-
TGTGCCAGCAGCGGGGTGGGTGGGCCCAACTATGGCTACACCTTC
CASSGVGGPNYGYTF
>TRBV6-1|TRBJ2-1|-|TRBD2
TGTGCCAGCAGCACCGGGACTAGAGGGGGGGCGATCTTC
CASSTGTRGGAIF
>TRBV28|TRBJ1-1|once|TRBD1
TGTGCCAGCAGGACAGGGTCCATGAACACTGAAGCTTTCTTT
CASRTGSMNTEAFF
>TRBV9|TRBJ1-2|few|TRBD1
TGTGCCAGCAGCCCCCTTGGGACAGCTGGTGGCTACACCTTC
CASSPLGTAGGYTF
>TRBV28|TRBJ2-3|-|-
TGTGCCAGCAGCCAGGTTGCGACTAGGACTTTGAGGGATACGCAGTATTTT
CASSQVATRTLRDTQYF
>TRBV2|TRBJ1-5|-|-
TGTGCCAGCACAGGGGTCCTCGGAGGGACCCAGCATTTT
CASTGVLGGTQHF
>TRBV5-6|TRBJ2-5|-|-
TGTGCCAGCAGCTTGGGCCCTGCTGGGACCCAGTACTTC
CASSLGPAGTQYF
>TRBV28|TRBJ2-7|-|-
TGTGCCAGCAGTTTTGGGGGGTCCTACGAGCAGTACTTC
CASSFGGSYEQYF
>TRBV10-3|TRBJ2-2|-|-
TGTGCCATCAGCCCGTCCCGGGACGTTCACGTGGGGAACACCGGGGAGCTGTTTTTT
CAISPSRDVHVGNTGELFF
>TRBV5-1|TRBJ2-7|-|TRBD2
TGCGCCAGCAGCTTGTGGTTAGCGGGAGATCGCGAGCAGTACTTC
CASSLWLAGDREQYF
>TRBV19|TRBJ2-4|-|-
TGTGCCAGTAGTACGGTAGGGACTTCTCTAGCCAAAAACATTCAGTACTTC
CASSTVGTSLAKNIQYF
>TRBV27|TRBJ1-4|-|-
TGTGCCAGCAGCCCCGAGGAGGGGCGAGTGGGAGAAAAACTGTTTTTT
CASSPEEGRVGEKLFF
>TRBV9|TRBJ2-2|-|TRBD2
TGTGCCAGCAGCCAGACACGACTAGCGGTTCCCAGGGAGCTGTTTTTT
CASSQTRLAVPRELFF